This T cell receptor beta chain was observed in a study of low-dose radiotherapy and immunotherapy resistance in tumors. The wider study: The regimen for patients comprised intravenous nivolumab 240 mg every two weeks plus intravenous ipilimumab 1 mg/kg every six weeks.

Covering alpha and beta chains, TRAV- and TRBV-specific primers were used for the first-strand cDNA. It was with a constant-region primer and a V-primer adapter that TCRs were amplified over approximately 18 PCR cycles. TCRdb ran MiXCR on the reads and lists one entry per CDR3 protein. There are about 58,000 distinct CDR3 sequences in the sample; 20% to 25% occur only once, and under 7% lies in the top ten. This clonotype came up many times. As for time point: after trial treatment. The treatment here: LDRT plus nivolumab, ipilimumab, low-dose cyclophosphamide and aspirin (RACIN trial). Those eligible were patients bearing advanced solid tumors lacking tumor-infiltrating lymphocytes. Here the sequenced sample was PBMCs, taken after low-dose radiotherapy plus immunotherapy. The TCR comes from a male donor with prostate cancer.

CDR3 residues: CASSSYYEQYF. CDR3 DNA sequence: TGTGCCAGCAGCTCCTACTACGAGCAGTACTTC. V gene TRBV7-2 combines with J gene TRBJ2-7; D not certain. The CDR3 length is 11 residues. Trimming stripped 4 bases from V and 3 bases from J, with 4 bases between. From germline, CDR1 is SGHTA and CDR2 FQGNSA.